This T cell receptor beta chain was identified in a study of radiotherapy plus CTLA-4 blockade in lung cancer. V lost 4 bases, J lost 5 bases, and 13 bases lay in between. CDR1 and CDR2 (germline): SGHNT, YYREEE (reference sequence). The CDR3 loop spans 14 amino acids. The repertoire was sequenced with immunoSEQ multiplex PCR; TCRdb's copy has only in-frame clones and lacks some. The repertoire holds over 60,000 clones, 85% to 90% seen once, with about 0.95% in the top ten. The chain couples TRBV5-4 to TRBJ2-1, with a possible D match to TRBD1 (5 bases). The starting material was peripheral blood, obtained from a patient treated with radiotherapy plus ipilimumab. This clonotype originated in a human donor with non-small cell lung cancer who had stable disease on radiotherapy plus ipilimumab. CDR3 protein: CASSPPQGDNEQFF. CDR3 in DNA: TGTGCCAGCAGCCCGCCCCAGGGCGACAATGAGCAGTTCTTC.